This T cell receptor (beta chain) came from a study of T-cell memory formation after mild COVID-19. Study-level points and caveats: Clones contracting day 15 to 85 were balanced CD4/CD8; later expanders leaned CD4+. Pre-infection memory held some responding clones, suggesting pre-existing cross-reactive T cells responded.

5'RACE primed from the constant segment yielded TCR alpha and TCR beta cDNA libraries bearing sample barcodes and UMIs. Each CDR3 protein gets one entry after TCRdb re-called the 5' RACE reads with MiXCR. Altogether about 82,000 distinct CDR3 sequences are present, roughly 12% being singletons, with the ten largest covering roughly 40%. The trim removed 3 bases at V and 3 bases at J, leaving 5 bases unmatched. This CDR3 contains 15 residues. Points on this clonotype: No antigen is known for it.

This TCR derives from a man between 18 and 29 years old who had mild COVID-19 (a few samples of this study predate the infection). Cell type and time point are not known. The sample taken for sequencing was PBMCs or a T cell subset sorted from them (not recorded which). The rearrangement uses TRBV12-3 or TRBV12-4 and TRBJ2-7; TRBD2 matches at 10 bases. The CDR3 sequence: CASSFRGLAIYEQYF. The CDR3 DNA reads as TGTGCCAGCAGTTTTAGGGGACTAGCGATCTACGAGCAGTACTTC.